The entry below describes one TCR beta chain. Its antigen remains unknown. Donors were six healthy women in three monozygous twin pairs. The data belong to a study of identical twins' blood T cells. Study background: About 6 alpha and six beta libraries together yielded 50 million to 65 million reads.

Regarding the study as a whole: Twin repertoire similarity may partly reflect shared environment.

The CDR3 sequence is 12 residues long. CDR1 is DFQATT, CDR2 SNEGSKA, per germline (reference sequence). V was shortened by 5 bases and J by 9 bases, with 14 bases between the two germline ends. Original processing methods: Clonotypes per individual ranged from about 85,000 to nearly 550,000. A single record per CDR3 protein comes from TCRdb applying MiXCR to the 5' RACE reads. For this entry, the V and J calls and clone size follow TCRdb and not the study's own pipeline. Of hundreds of thousands of distinct CDR3 sequences in the sample, 28% were seen once. The chain employs TRBV20-1 and TRBJ1-5; tentatively, D is TRBD1 (5 bases). Sequences were obtained from PBMCs. The source is a woman between 18 and 50 years old in good health. The CDR3 loop reads CSAGTPGGPQHF. Written as DNA, the CDR3 is TGCAGTGCTGGAACGCCCGGGGGGCCCCAGCATTTT.